These 28 T cell receptor beta chains came from one sample sequenced in a study of shared clonotypes between healthy human individuals. Only in-frame clones appear in the TCRdb table, and some are missing; sequencing was by immunoSEQ multiplex PCR. The sample has approximately 110,000 clones; about 70% are singletons. Sequenced material: memory CD8+ T cells sorted from blood. Stated subset: CD45RO+ cells pooled with CCR7-negative TemRA cells. These TCRs come from a woman under 40 in good health.

J is TRBJ2-3 and V is TRBV27; D unclear. Trimming stripped 6 bases from V and 4 bases from J, with 17 bases between. The CDR3 is 15 amino acids. CDR1 is MNHEY, CDR2 SMNVEV, per germline (reference sequence). The CDR3 coding sequence is TGTGCCAGCAGCTTGGGCGCCGCGGCGGCAGATACGCAGTATTTT. Protein sequence: CASSLGAAAADTQYF.

V gene TRBV7-6 combines with J gene TRBJ1-6; TRBD1 matches 8 bases. This CDR3 has 14 residues. With 5 bases clipped from V and 6 bases from J, the junction kept 3 bases outside the gene matches. The germline V gene has CDR1 SGHVS and CDR2 FNYEAQ. Written as DNA, the CDR3 is TGTGCCAGCAGCGCGGACAGGGTTAATTCACCCCTCCACTTT. It yields the protein CASSADRVNSPLHF.

This clone was counted a single time. The chain employs TRBV10-2 and TRBJ2-7; D possibly corresponds to TRBD1 (5 bases). This CDR3 contains 14 residues. Germline CDR1 WSHSY, CDR2 SAAADI. The germline V and J ends were trimmed by 2 bases and 4 bases, with 12 bases remaining between them. The CDR3 region is CASSELTRVYEQYF. The CDR3 DNA sequence: TGCGCCAGCAGTGAGCTCACCAGGGTTTACGAGCAGTACTTC.

With respect to this clone: Possible read error: a much larger clone is one base away. The same CDR3 is also encoded by other DNA sequences in this sample. The gene calls are TRBV2 and TRBJ2-7; 9 positions match TRBD2. The CDR3 is 15 residues long. The germline V gene has CDR1 SNHLY and CDR2 FYNNEI. CDR3 in DNA: TGTGCCAGCAGATCTGCGGGAGGGCCGGCCTATGAGCAGTACTTC. Encoded protein: CASRSAGGPAYEQYF.

This clone has more than one count but fewer than ten. The gene calls are TRBV28 and TRBJ1-5, with no clear D. CDR1 is MDHEN, CDR2 SYDVKM, per germline. CDR3 length equals 14 residues. V was pared by 2 bases and J by 7 bases, with 12 bases between. CDR3 sequence (DNA): TGTGCCAGCAGTTTAAGCCCGGATGTCCAGCCCCAGCATTTT. This sequence encodes CASSLSPDVQPQHF.

This clone was recorded a few times. This chain joins TRBV7-9 and TRBJ1-1, with D possibly TRBD1 on 6 matching bases. Trimming cost V 11 bases and J 2 bases, with 15 bases left between them. Germline CDR1 SEHNR, CDR2 FQNEAQ (reference sequence). CDR3 length: 13 residues. The CDR3 DNA reads as TGTGCCTTTGAGGGGGGAAGCAACACTGAAGCTTTCTTT. Its protein product is CAFEGGSNTEAFF.

This chain links TRBV7-8 with TRBJ2-1; 9 bases are shared with TRBD1. This CDR3 is built from 14 residues. After removal of 7 bases from V and 7 bases from J, the junction contained 8 bases not matched to a gene. The V gene's germline CDR1 is SGHVS and CDR2 FQNEAQ. The CDR3 reads CASTGTGKGNEQFF. CDR3 sequence (DNA): TGTGCCAGCACCGGGACAGGGAAGGGAAATGAGCAGTTCTTC.

The CDR3 is CASSQDGRWEGWEQFF. The CDR3 DNA reads TGCGCCAGCAGCCAAGATGGCCGGTGGGAGGGTTGGGAGCAGTTCTTC. This chain connects TRBV4-1 to TRBJ2-1; 7 positions agree with TRBD2. Germline CDR1 reads MGHRA; CDR2 reads YSYEKL. CDR3 length: 16 amino acids. V dropped 0 bases and J dropped 10; count of bases not matched to a gene: 12.

This clone was observed once. The chain employs TRBV5-1 and TRBJ1-1; the match to TRBD1 covers 9 bases. The CDR3 has 15 amino acids. Per the germline V gene, CDR1 is SGHRS and CDR2 is YFSETQ. V lost 4 bases to trimming and J lost 3 bases; unmatched junction nucleotides: 7. The CDR3 nucleotides are TGCGCCAGCAGCGCCCGACAGGGGGTCTACACTGAAGCTTTCTTT. This gives the protein CASSARQGVYTEAFF.

This chain links TRBV29-1 with TRBJ2-7; D not resolved. This CDR3 has 13 amino acids. From germline, CDR1 is SQVTM and CDR2 ANQGSEA. Trimming took off 0 bases at V and 0 bases at J, with 6 bases between the two ends. The chain's CDR3 is CSVEDSSSYEQYF. In DNA, the CDR3 is TGCAGCGTTGAAGACAGCTCCTCCTACGAGCAGTACTTC.

In this sample, this clone turned up once. The chain is built from TRBV9 and TRBJ1-4; perhaps TRBD1 as D (6 bases). This CDR3 is 16 amino acids long. V lost 4 bases and J 7 bases, leaving 20 bases between the germline ends. The germline CDR1 and CDR2 sequences are SGDLS and YYNGEE. CDR3 nucleotides: TGTGCCAGCAGCCCCTTAGGCGGGGGCCTGGGTGAAAAACTGTTTTTT. Its protein is CASSPLGGGLGEKLFF.

The V call is TRBV5-4, the J call TRBJ2-7, with a tentative D call TRBD1 (6 bases). CDR3 length equals 14 residues. The V gene's germline CDR1 is SGHNT and CDR2 YYREEE (reference sequence). Deletions cut 7 bases from V and 3 bases from J, with 17 bases between. The CDR3 nucleotides are TGTGCCAGCTTCCGCGACAGGAACATCTACGAGCAGTACTTC. It codes for CASFRDRNIYEQYF.

This chain connects TRBV2 to TRBJ2-7; 7 bases agree with TRBD1. Per germline, CDR1 SNHLY and CDR2 FYNNEI. Germline trimming cut 7 bases from V and 2 bases from J; bases unmatched to any gene: 5. The CDR3 extends over 13 amino acids. CDR3 coding DNA: TGTGCCAGCAAGGACAGGTCGACCTACGAGCAGTACTTC. It specifies CASKDRSTYEQYF.

The V call is TRBV15, the J call TRBJ1-5, with D uncertain. Germline loops: CDR1 LNHNV, CDR2 YYDKDF (reference sequence). The CDR3 runs 15 residues. V was cut by 1 base and J by 5 bases, with 12 bases left in between. DNA of the CDR3: TGTGCCACCAGCAGAGCCGGGCTGAAAGATCAGCCCCAGCATTTT. Translated, it gives CATSRAGLKDQPQHF.

The gene calls are TRBV29-1 and TRBJ2-3; D possibly matches TRBD1 or TRBD2 (6 bases each). Trimming removed 7 bases from V and 0 bases from J, with 17 bases in between. Germline CDR1 is SQVTM and CDR2 is ANQGSEA. The CDR3 has 15 amino acids. The DNA for the CDR3 is TGCAGCGCGCCGGGGGCGGCAGGGAGCACAGATACGCAGTATTTT. Amino acids: CSAPGAAGSTDTQYF.

In regard to this clone: A read error is the likely source, as a far larger clone sits one nucleotide away. The rearrangement uses TRBV7-2 and TRBJ1-2; D not resolved. The CDR3 spans 12 residues. From germline, CDR1 is SGHTA and CDR2 FQGNSA. Trimming pared 1 base from V and 1 base from J, leaving 1 base between. CDR3 amino acids: CASSLDNYGYTF. The CDR3 DNA is TGTGCCAGCAGCTTAGATAACTATGGCTACACCTTC.

Concerning this clone itself: Other DNA variants within this sample encode the same CDR3. The rearrangement joins TRBV11-3 to TRBJ2-7, with no clear D. V dropped 1 base and J dropped 3 bases, with 7 bases sitting between them. Per the germline V gene, CDR1 is SGHNT and CDR2 is YENEEA. The CDR3 totals 13 residues. The CDR3 DNA is TGTGCCAGCAGCTTAGGACCGAACTACGAGCAGTACTTC. This translates into CASSLGPNYEQYF.

This clone was recorded at least ten times. V usage is TRBV13 and J usage is TRBJ2-7; a possible D gene is TRBD2 (6 bases). This CDR3 has 16 residues. Germline assignment: CDR1 PRHDT and CDR2 FYEKMQ (reference sequence). The V and J ends lost 4 bases and 4 bases respectively, with 20 bases between them. CDR3 nucleotides: TGTGCCAGCAGCTCGCAACTAGCCTCGATAAAATACGAGCAGTACTTC. It encodes CASSSQLASIKYEQYF. Full variable domain (rest looked up from reference TRBV13 and TRBJ2-7): AAGVIQSPRHLIKEKRETATLKCYPIPRHDTVYWYQQGPGQDPQFLISFYEKMQSDKGSIPDRFSAQQFSDYHSELNMSSLELGDSALYFCASSSQLASIKYEQYFGPGTRLTVT.

A few counts support this clone. This chain links TRBV18 with TRBJ1-2; 8 bases are a match to TRBD1. Germline-derived CDR1 and CDR2 are KGHSH and LQKENI. The CDR3 extends over 16 amino acids. Germline trimming cut 6 bases from V and 4 bases from J; bases unmatched to any gene: 13. The CDR3 DNA reads as TGTGCCAGCTCTCCTACCTCGGACAGGGTGTCCTATGGCTACACCTTC. It is translated as CASSPTSDRVSYGYTF.

The chain combines TRBV28 with TRBJ1-2, with D uncertain. Germline V lookup: CDR1 MDHEN, CDR2 SYDVKM. This CDR3 region has 13 residues. Trimming took off 0 bases at V and 7 bases at J, with 9 bases between the two ends. The CDR3 here is CASSLWVGSGYTF. CDR3 nucleotide sequence: TGTGCCAGCAGTTTATGGGTGGGAAGTGGCTACACCTTC.

This clone came up a few times. The chain employs TRBV19 and TRBJ2-1, with 8 bases identical to TRBD2. The CDR3 is made up of 14 amino acids. The V and J ends lost 2 bases and 10 bases, in that order; junction bases with no gene match: 7. Germline CDR1 LNHDA, CDR2 SQIVND (reference sequence). The CDR3 nucleotides are TGTGCCAGTAGTATACTGAGGACTAGCTTGGAGCAGTTCTTC. This codes for CASSILRTSLEQFF.

This chain connects TRBV7-6 to TRBJ1-2; D gene uncertain. The V gene's germline CDR1 is SGHVS and CDR2 FNYEAQ. Trimming pared 3 bases from V and 4 bases from J, leaving 12 bases between. The CDR3 is 14 amino acids. The CDR3 loop is CASSFRPGFYGYTF. In nucleotides, the CDR3 is TGTGCCAGCAGCTTCAGGCCAGGCTTCTATGGCTACACCTTC.

The J gene is TRBJ2-1, the V gene TRBV7-2; 9 bases line up with TRBD1. This CDR3 contains 17 residues. Germline CDR1 is SGHTA and CDR2 is FQGNSA. The junction had 12 bases not matched to a gene; V was cut back by 7 bases and J by 2 bases. The CDR3 protein is CASTNPAGTGPYNEQFF. The CDR3 coding sequence is TGTGCCAGCACCAACCCAGCTGGGACAGGGCCCTACAATGAGCAGTTCTTC. The variable domain in full, with the rest retrieved from reference TRBV7-2 and TRBJ2-1, is GAGVSQSPSNKVTEKGKDVELRCDPISGHTALYWYRQSLGQGLEFLIYFQGNSAPDKSGLPSDRFSAERTGGSVSTLTIQRTQQEDSAVYLCASTNPAGTGPYNEQFFGPGTRLTVL.

This clone was picked up many times. This rearrangement joins TRBV27 to TRBJ2-7; D unclear. V lost 1 base, J lost 2 bases, and 9 bases lay in between. The CDR3 is 14 amino acids. Germline V gene lookup returns CDR1 MNHEY and CDR2 SMNVEV (reference sequence). The CDR3: CASSLFAGPYEQYF. In DNA, the CDR3 is TGTGCCAGCAGTTTATTCGCCGGACCCTACGAGCAGTACTTC.

The CDR3 is CSVEEGTLMNTEAFF. The CDR3 DNA reads TGCAGCGTTGAAGAGGGGACACTAATGAACACTGAAGCTTTCTTT. J is TRBJ1-1 and V is TRBV29-1; possible D gene TRBD1, 6 bases. V dropped 0 bases and J dropped 0 bases, with 11 bases sitting between them. The germline CDR1 and CDR2 sequences are SQVTM and ANQGSEA. The CDR3 runs 15 residues.

The chain carries TRBV7-8 and TRBJ1-1; no clear D. Germline CDR1 reads SGHVS; CDR2 reads FQNEAQ. Trimming stripped 3 bases from V and 5 bases from J, with 10 bases between. The CDR3 has 13 amino acids. The CDR3 DNA reads as TGTGCCAGCAGCTTGGGAAGCACAACTGAAGCTTTCTTT. As protein: CASSLGSTTEAFF.

This sequence joins TRBV7-9 and TRBJ2-1, with D possibly being TRBD1 (5 bases). This CDR3 has 16 residues. Germline lookup yields CDR1 SEHNR and CDR2 FQNEAQ (reference sequence). Trimming pared 5 bases from V and 5 bases from J, leaving 19 bases between. The CDR3 is CASSPPMQGYHNEQFF. DNA of the CDR3: TGTGCCAGCAGCCCTCCGATGCAGGGTTACCACAATGAGCAGTTCTTC.

This clone was recorded at least ten times. V is TRBV25-1 and J is TRBJ2-2; D not resolved. CDR1 and CDR2 (germline): MGHDK, SYGVNS. The CDR3 consists of 11 residues. V dropped 8 bases and J dropped 10 bases, with 11 bases sitting between them. The CDR3 loop reads CASGPAEELFF. CDR3 nucleotides: TGTGCCAGCGGCCCCGCAGAGGAGCTGTTTTTT.